The 14 T cell receptor beta chains listed next were all sequenced from one sample in a study of human T cells and chemical hapten exposure (dated by TCRdb to the early 2020s). This sample's time point label indicates: pre-sensitization, week 0. Reading the label with the study, this specimen's treatment or condition is: therapeutic diphenylcyclopropenone sensitization with weekly scalp DPC. The receptor library was made with RACE. Sequencing used a NextSeq 500. TCRdb handled the public reads itself, with Q25 trimming in fastp and clone calling in MiXCR, and kept productive beta chains. Rows are combined by CDR3 protein, so each entry shows the most common genes and DNA. The sample includes over 85,000 distinct CDR3 sequences, with 11% observed a single time. The ten largest clones capture approximately 3.4% of the sample. This material consisted of whole blood, taken in connection with sensitization to the hapten diphenylcyclopropenone (DPC). These receptors all come from an older woman with alopecia areata. Some clones in this sample may be carry-over from other donors' samples.

Ten or more counts support this clonotype. The V gene is TRBV7-9, the J gene TRBJ1-4; the D is unclear. This CDR3 is built from 15 residues. CDR1 is SEHNR and CDR2 is FQNEAQ in the germline V gene (reference sequence). CDR3 coding DNA: TGTGCTCAAGGCGTAGATTCCTCTACTAATGAAAAACTGTTTTTT. This gives the protein CAQGVDSSTNEKLFF.

This rearrangement joins TRBV6-6 to TRBJ2-2; perhaps TRBD1 as D (5 bases). Trimming left V 7 bases short and J 8 bases short, with 20 bases between. This CDR3 contains 15 residues. Germline V gene data show CDR1 as MNHNY and CDR2 as SVGAGI (reference sequence). Here the CDR3 reads CASKPLDNPKGELFF. The CDR3 region has the DNA TGTGCCAGCAAGCCCTTGGACAACCCCAAAGGGGAGCTGTTTTTT.

This clonotype was detected a few times. V usage is TRBV9 and J usage is TRBJ1-2, with 7 nucleotides matching TRBD1. CDR1 and CDR2 (germline): SGDLS, YYNGEE. This CDR3 is 15 amino acids long. After removal of 2 bases from V and 3 bases from J, the junction contained 7 bases not matched to a gene. CDR3 region: CASSVRDSSYYGYTF. In nucleotides, the CDR3 is TGTGCCAGCAGCGTCCGGGACAGTTCCTACTATGGCTACACCTTC.

In its sample, this clonotype was seen many times. The CDR3 region has the DNA TGTGCCAGCAGTTTGTCGGACAGGACCTACAATGAGCAGTTCTTC. This codes for CASSLSDRTYNEQFF. The genes are TRBV12-3 or TRBV12-4 and TRBJ2-1; 7 nucleotides match TRBD1. V shed 3 bases and J 2 bases; nucleotides not matched to a gene: 4. The CDR3 is 15 residues long.

The chain uses TRBV16 and TRBJ1-5; 8 bases match TRBD1. The CDR3 loop spans 15 amino acids. The J segment lost 4 bases and the V segment lost 5 bases, leaving 7 bases of the junction unmatched. Germline CDR1 and CDR2: KGHSY and FQNENV. DNA of the CDR3: TGTGCCAGCAGCGAGGGACAGGCGTATAATCAGCCCCAGCATTTT. It translates to CASSEGQAYNQPQHF.

Of note for this clonotype: This may arise from a read error, as a much more abundant clone is one base away. The chain is built from TRBV11-2 and TRBJ2-1; 7 bases map to TRBD1. This CDR3 region has 15 residues. CDR1 and CDR2 from the germline V gene are SGHAT and FQNNGV. V gave up 5 bases and J gave up 2 bases; unmatched junction bases: 6. For the CDR3, the DNA is TGTGCCAGCAGCGCCGGGACAGTGACCTACAATGAGCAGTTCTTC. It codes for CASSAGTVTYNEQFF.

This chain joins TRBV10-1 and TRBJ2-3; D is ambiguous. Germline V CDR1 and CDR2: WNHNN, SYGVQD (reference sequence). The CDR3 totals 14 residues. V gave up 2 bases and J gave up 0 bases, with 6 bases separating them. The CDR3: CASSERASTDTQYF. CDR3 in DNA: TGCGCCAGCAGTGAGAGGGCTAGCACAGATACGCAGTATTTT.

In its sample, this clonotype was seen a few times. The chain uses TRBV12-3 or TRBV12-4 and TRBJ2-2, with a weak D call TRBD2 (5 bases). Trimming removed 2 bases at V and 1 base at J, with 14 bases between. This CDR3 has 17 amino acids. This CDR3 is CASSLSIQRLNTGELFF. CDR3 bases: TGTGCCAGCAGTTTAAGTATCCAGCGGCTGAACACCGGGGAGCTGTTTTTT.

This clonotype was seen many times. This chain links TRBV5-1 with TRBJ1-2; unclear D gene. The CDR3 spans 14 residues. The V end was cut by 1 base, the J end by 4 bases, with 11 bases between. CDR1 is SGHRS, CDR2 YFSETQ, per germline. The CDR3 nucleotides are TGCGCCAGCAGCTTGCAGGCAGCGCTCTATGGCTACACCTTC. As protein: CASSLQAALYGYTF.

This clonotype has at least ten counts. The J gene is TRBJ2-7, the V gene TRBV5-1, with 9 bases that match TRBD1. The CDR3 runs 13 residues. After removal of 4 bases from V and 5 bases from J, the junction contained 4 bases not matched to a gene. Germline V CDR1 and CDR2: SGHRS, YFSETQ. The CDR3 spells CASSLDRGHEQYF. The DNA for the CDR3 is TGCGCCAGCAGCCTGGACAGGGGCCACGAGCAGTACTTC.

This clonotype was detected many times. V usage is TRBV5-1 and J usage is TRBJ2-2; the D gene is possibly TRBD2 (5 bases). This CDR3 comprises 14 residues. CDR1 is SGHRS, CDR2 YFSETQ, per germline. V gave up 2 bases and J gave up 1 base, with 6 bases separating them. CDR3 sequence reads: CASSLGLNTGELFF. DNA for the CDR3: TGCGCCAGCAGCTTAGGACTGAACACCGGGGAGCTGTTTTTT.

This clonotype turned up a few times. This chain links TRBV12-3 or TRBV12-4 with TRBJ1-2; 7 bases match TRBD1. With 3 bases clipped from V and 0 bases from J, the junction kept 4 bases outside the gene matches. The length of the CDR3 is 15 residues. The CDR3 bases are TGTGCCAGCAGTTTTATGCAGGGGGCTAACTATGGCTACACCTTC. Translation: CASSFMQGANYGYTF.

This sequence joins TRBV28 and TRBJ1-2; D possibly corresponds to TRBD1 (5 bases). Germline V gene sequence: CDR1 MDHEN, CDR2 SYDVKM. V was shortened by 5 bases and J by 10 bases, with 17 bases between the two germline ends. This CDR3 has 13 amino acids. The CDR3 reads CASSRTTETYYTF. Here the CDR3 DNA reads TGTGCCAGCAGTCGCACGACAGAGACCTACTACACCTTC.

In this sample, this clonotype turned up many times. This chain joins TRBV28 and TRBJ1-1; 9 nucleotides align to TRBD1. V dropped 4 bases and J dropped 11; count of bases not matched to a gene: 11. The CDR3 runs 14 residues. CDR1 is MDHEN and CDR2 is SYDVKM in the germline V gene. This CDR3 reads CASSSGQGLRGAFF. CDR3 nucleotide sequence: TGTGCCAGCAGTTCCGGACAGGGGCTGAGGGGCGCTTTCTTT.